The TCR beta chain under discussion was sequenced for a study of CXCR3-negative and CXCR3-positive naive CD8 T cells. This CDR3 is built from 17 residues. Germline CDR1 and CDR2: LGHNA and YSLEER. As to this clonotype: Its antigen remains unidentified.

Findings of the study overall: CXCR3-negative naive cells had less hydrophobic TRB CDR3s than did CXCR3-positive naive cells.

The authors made the TRB cDNA libraries by 5' RACE using UMI labels. For each CDR3 protein, TCRdb gives one entry from its re-call of the 5' RACE reads, without DNA. The sample table sets out tens of thousands of distinct CDR3 sequences. The sequencing sample was made of naive CXCR3- CD8+ T cells from blood. Subset here: CD45RO-CCR7+CD27+CD95- naive CD8+ T cells lacking CXCR3 (TNR3-). This chain links TRBV4-3 with TRBJ1-1; TCRdb names TRBD1, which stays unverified in the absence of DNA. This clonotype was sampled from a human donor in good health. Some clones in this sample may be carry-over from other donors' samples. The chain's CDR3 is CASSQERGTDRATEAFF.